This TCR beta chain comes out of a study of T cell responses to AZD1222 COVID-19 vaccine. Study results and limitations: Close to half of spike-specific TCRs reportedly recognize unmutated variant regions. Baseline seropositivity characterized only 5 or 6 AZD1222 recipients. Most donors were white British, females outnumbered males, and clonal diversity was possibly underestimated.

Points on this clone: What it recognizes is unknown.

Trimming took 4 bases from V and 8 from J; bases not matched to a gene: 19. Germline V gives CDR1 LGHNA, CDR2 YNFKEQ. This CDR3 is 18 amino acids long. Data came from immunoSEQ multiplex PCR; TCRdb stores just in-frame clones and leaves some out. The sample contains 85,000 to 120,000 clones, less than 95% of which appear only once. Sequenced here: peripheral blood, sampled 28 days after the second AZD1222 dose. The gene calls are TRBV4-2 and TRBJ2-1; 8 bases line up with TRBD1. This TCR was recovered from an adult who received the AZD1222 COVID-19 vaccine. The CDR3 loop is CASSLRSTTRGRRDEQFF. CDR3 nucleotide sequence: TGTGCCAGCAGCCTTCGATCCACTACCAGGGGGCGTCGGGATGAGCAGTTCTTC.